This TCR beta chain was captured by sequencing in a study of blood T cell repertoires in COVID-19. Study-level information: Acute-phase and convalescent COVID-19 samples originated in the United States, Italy and Spain. The cDNA or gDNA used as material had been derived from T cells, B-cell-depleted T cells, or PBMCs.

The length of the CDR3 is 16 residues. Germline CDR1 and CDR2: SGHRS and YFSETQ. The junction had 10 bases not matched to a gene; V was cut back by 0 bases and J by 6 bases. Source study methods: Amplified reference gene primers provided the basis for estimating nucleated cell counts. The data were produced by immunoSEQ multiplex PCR, yet TCRdb's version contains in-frame clones alone and is incomplete. The V and J calls and clone size come from that table; D and trimming were worked out from the DNA. The sample contains hundreds of thousands of clones, 89% of which appear only once. Material for sequencing was peripheral blood. The TCR was taken from a man in his 60s who had recovered from COVID-19. The rearrangement links TRBV5-1 to TRBJ1-1; 8 bases agree with TRBD1. CDR3 in amino acids: CASSLGTGNGIAEAFF. DNA for the CDR3: TGCGCCAGCAGCTTGGGGACAGGGAATGGGATCGCTGAAGCTTTCTTT.